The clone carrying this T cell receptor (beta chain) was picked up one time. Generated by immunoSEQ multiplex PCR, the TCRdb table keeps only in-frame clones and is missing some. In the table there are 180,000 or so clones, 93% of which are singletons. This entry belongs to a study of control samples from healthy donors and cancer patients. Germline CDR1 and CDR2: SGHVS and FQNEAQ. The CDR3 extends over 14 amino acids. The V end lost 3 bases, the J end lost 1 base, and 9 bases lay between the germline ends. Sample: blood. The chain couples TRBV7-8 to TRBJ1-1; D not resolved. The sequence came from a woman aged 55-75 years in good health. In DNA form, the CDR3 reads TGTGCCAGCAGCTTTGGTCGACGGAACACTGAAGCTTTCTTT. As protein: CASSFGRRNTEAFF.